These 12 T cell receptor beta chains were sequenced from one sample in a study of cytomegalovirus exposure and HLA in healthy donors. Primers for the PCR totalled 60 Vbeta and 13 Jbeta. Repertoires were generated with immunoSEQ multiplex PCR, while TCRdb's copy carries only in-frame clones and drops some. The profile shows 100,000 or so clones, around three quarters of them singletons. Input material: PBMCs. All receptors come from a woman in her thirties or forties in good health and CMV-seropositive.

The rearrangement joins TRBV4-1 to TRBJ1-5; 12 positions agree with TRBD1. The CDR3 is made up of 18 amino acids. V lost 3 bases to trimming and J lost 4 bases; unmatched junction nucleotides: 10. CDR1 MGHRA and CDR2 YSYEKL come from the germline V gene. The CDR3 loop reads CASSQAGQGAIPNQPQHF. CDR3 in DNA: TGCGCCAGCAGCCAGGCGGGACAGGGGGCGATCCCTAATCAGCCCCAGCATTTT.

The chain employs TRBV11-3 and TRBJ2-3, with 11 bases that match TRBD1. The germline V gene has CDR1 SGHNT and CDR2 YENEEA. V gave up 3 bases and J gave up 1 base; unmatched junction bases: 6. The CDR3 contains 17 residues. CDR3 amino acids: CASSFTGTGGGTDTQYF. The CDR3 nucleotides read TGTGCCAGCAGCTTCACCGGGACAGGGGGAGGCACAGATACGCAGTATTTT.

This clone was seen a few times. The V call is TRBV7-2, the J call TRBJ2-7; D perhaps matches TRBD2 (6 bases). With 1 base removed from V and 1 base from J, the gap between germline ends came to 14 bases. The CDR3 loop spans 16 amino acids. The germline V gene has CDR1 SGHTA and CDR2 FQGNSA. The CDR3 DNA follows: TGTGCCAGCAGCTTAGGGCCCGGCGGGAATTCCTACGAGCAGTACTTC. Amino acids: CASSLGPGGNSYEQYF.

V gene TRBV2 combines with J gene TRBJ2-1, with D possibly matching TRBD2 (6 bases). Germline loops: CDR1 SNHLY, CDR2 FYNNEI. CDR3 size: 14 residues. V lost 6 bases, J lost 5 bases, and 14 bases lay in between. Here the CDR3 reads CASRVPGLHNEQFF. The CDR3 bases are TGTGCCAGCAGAGTACCGGGACTCCACAATGAGCAGTTCTTC.

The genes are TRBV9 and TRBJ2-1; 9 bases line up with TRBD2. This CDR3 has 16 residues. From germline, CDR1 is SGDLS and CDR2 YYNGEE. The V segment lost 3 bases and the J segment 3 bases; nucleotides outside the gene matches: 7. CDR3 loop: CASSERTSANYNEQFF. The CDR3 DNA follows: TGTGCCAGCAGCGAGCGGACTAGCGCGAACTACAATGAGCAGTTCTTC. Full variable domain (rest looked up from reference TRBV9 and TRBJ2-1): DSGVTQTPKHLITATGQRVTLRCSPRSGDLSVYWYQQSLDQGLQFLIQYYNGEERAKGNILERFSAQQFPDLHSELNLSSLELGDSALYFCASSERTSANYNEQFFGPGTRLTVL.

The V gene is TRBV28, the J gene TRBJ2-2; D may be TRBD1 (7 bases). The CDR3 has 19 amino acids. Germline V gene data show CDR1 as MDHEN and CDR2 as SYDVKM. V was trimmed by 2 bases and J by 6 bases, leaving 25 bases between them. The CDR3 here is CASSLIVGRRGEIAGELFF. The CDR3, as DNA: TGTGCCAGCAGTTTAATTGTAGGTCGCAGGGGGGAGATAGCCGGGGAGCTGTTTTTT.

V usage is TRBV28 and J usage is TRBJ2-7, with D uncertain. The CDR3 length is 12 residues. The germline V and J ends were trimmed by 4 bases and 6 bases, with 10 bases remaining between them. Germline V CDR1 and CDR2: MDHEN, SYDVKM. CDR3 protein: CASSSARGEQYF. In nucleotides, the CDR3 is TGTGCCAGCAGTTCCGCAAGAGGCGAGCAGTACTTC.

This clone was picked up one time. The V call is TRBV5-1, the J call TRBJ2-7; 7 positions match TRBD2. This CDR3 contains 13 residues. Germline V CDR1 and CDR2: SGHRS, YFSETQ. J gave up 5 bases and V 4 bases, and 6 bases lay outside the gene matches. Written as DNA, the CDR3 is TGCGCCAGCAGCCGGGTACGGGAGGACGAGCAGTACTTC. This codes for CASSRVREDEQYF.

CDR3 region: CASSLDWGPGKLFF. The CDR3 DNA follows: TGTGCCAGCAGCTTAGACTGGGGCCCTGGCAAACTGTTTTTT. The gene calls are TRBV7-2 and TRBJ1-4; D is possibly TRBD1 (5 bases). Trimming pared 1 base from V and 11 bases from J, leaving 14 bases between. Germline loops: CDR1 SGHTA, CDR2 FQGNSA. The CDR3 is 14 residues long.

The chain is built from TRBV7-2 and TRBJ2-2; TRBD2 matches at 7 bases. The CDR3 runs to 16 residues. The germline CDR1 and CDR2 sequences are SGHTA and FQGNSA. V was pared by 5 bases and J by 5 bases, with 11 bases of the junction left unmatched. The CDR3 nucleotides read TGTGCCAGCAGCCAAGGACTAGAAGTCTGGACCGGGGAGCTGTTTTTT. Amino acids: CASSQGLEVWTGELFF.

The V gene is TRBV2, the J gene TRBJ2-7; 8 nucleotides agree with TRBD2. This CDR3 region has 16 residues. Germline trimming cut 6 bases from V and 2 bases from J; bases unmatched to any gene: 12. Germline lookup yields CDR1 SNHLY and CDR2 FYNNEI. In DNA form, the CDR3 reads TGTGCCAGCAGGGAAAAAGCGGGAGTAGGGACCTACGAGCAGTACTTC. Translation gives CASREKAGVGTYEQYF.

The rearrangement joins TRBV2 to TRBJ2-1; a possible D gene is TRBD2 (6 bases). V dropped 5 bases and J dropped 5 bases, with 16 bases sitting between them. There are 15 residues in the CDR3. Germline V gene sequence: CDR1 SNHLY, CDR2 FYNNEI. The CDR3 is CASSTRLGPNNEQFF. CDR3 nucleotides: TGTGCCAGCAGTACTCGACTAGGGCCAAACAATGAGCAGTTCTTC.